This TCR beta chain was documented in a study of T cells after yellow fever vaccination. Via MiXCR, TCRdb re-called the 5' RACE reads, giving one row per CDR3 protein. In the table there are approximately 130,000 distinct CDR3 sequences, approximately 14% of which are singletons. The CDR3 spans 16 residues. Germline values: CDR1 LGHNA, CDR2 YNFKEQ. The V end was cut by 0 bases, the J end by 4 bases, with 13 bases between. The sample holds a few counts of this clonotype. The chain is built from TRBV4-2 and TRBJ2-1; D possibly matches TRBD1 or TRBD2 (6 bases each). The clonotype comes from a man aged 18-30 years who received the YFV17D yellow fever vaccine. The specimen was CD8+ T cells sorted from PBMCs, collected 5 days after the yellow fever booster vaccination. The CDR3 loop reads CASSQDLGGFYNEQFF. Here the CDR3 DNA reads TGTGCCAGCAGCCAAGATCTGGGGGGCTTTTACAATGAGCAGTTCTTC.